The rows below give T cell receptor beta chains drawn from one sample of a study of blood T cell repertoires in COVID-19. Produced via immunoSEQ multiplex PCR; TCRdb's table is partial and in-frame only. Of roughly 220,000 clones listed, 70% to 90% are singletons. Sequenced input: PBMCs or T cells enriched from blood (not recorded which). These receptors originate from a woman aged 45 to 65 with acute COVID-19. Both conserved end residues are part of each CDR3. The order of the fields is clone size, D gene, J gene, V gene, CDR3 protein, CDR3 DNA. The D gene is left open where the match is weak. Size is stated for part of the rows, as once, few or many counts, or as a class when the clone is expanded.

size: .
D: .
J: TRBJ1-4
V: TRBV9
CDR3: CASSVEPNEKLFF
DNA: TGTGCCAGCAGCGTAGAGCCCAATGAAAAACTGTTTTTT

size: .
D: TRBD2
J: TRBJ2-1
V: TRBV19
CDR3: CASSIGTSGSYNEQFF
DNA: TGTGCCAGTAGTATAGGGACTAGCGGGAGTTACAATGAGCAGTTCTTC

size: .
D: TRBD1
J: TRBJ1-6
V: TRBV2
CDR3: CASSEGWDRRNSPLHF
DNA: TGTGCCAGCAGTGAAGGATGGGACAGGAGAAATTCACCCCTCCACTTT

size: .
D: .
J: TRBJ2-3
V: TRBV2
CDR3: CASSLRGGPGSTDTQYF
DNA: TGTGCCAGCTCCCTCAGGGGAGGGCCAGGGAGCACAGATACGCAGTATTTT

size: .
D: .
J: TRBJ2-3
V: TRBV4-2
CDR3: CASRVAGSGTDTQYF
DNA: TGTGCCAGCAGGGTGGCCGGGAGTGGCACAGATACGCAGTATTTT

size: .
D: TRBD1
J: TRBJ1-2
V: TRBV19
CDR3: CASSISGTGGLYGYTF
DNA: TGTGCCAGTAGTATCTCGGGGACAGGGGGCCTCTATGGCTACACCTTC

size: .
D: TRBD2
J: TRBJ2-1
V: TRBV30
CDR3: CAWRPGLAAQFF
DNA: TGTGCCTGGAGGCCGGGACTAGCGGCTCAGTTCTTC

size: .
D: TRBD1
J: TRBJ1-5
V: TRBV19
CDR3: CASSAPTGGKGPQHF
DNA: TGTGCCAGTAGTGCCCCAACAGGGGGCAAGGGGCCCCAGCATTTT

size: .
D: .
J: TRBJ1-1
V: TRBV6-5
CDR3: CASSTGAMNTEAFF
DNA: TGTGCCAGCAGTACGGGAGCCATGAACACTGAAGCTTTCTTT

size: .
D: TRBD1
J: TRBJ2-7
V: TRBV18
CDR3: CASSPGQGALEQYF
DNA: TGTGCCAGCTCACCGGGACAGGGGGCGCTTGAGCAGTACTTC

size: .
D: TRBD1
J: TRBJ2-6
V: TRBV4-1
CDR3: CASSQKGAGISGANVLTF
DNA: TGCGCCAGCAGCCAAAAGGGGGCAGGGATCTCTGGGGCCAACGTCCTGACTTTC

size: .
D: .
J: TRBJ2-3
V: TRBV29-1
CDR3: CSVATQTDTQYF
DNA: TGCAGCGTCGCAACTCAAACAGATACGCAGTATTTT

size: .
D: .
J: TRBJ1-6
V: TRBV6-5
CDR3: CASSYSIGSYNSPLHF
DNA: TGTGCCAGCAGTTACTCGATCGGCTCCTATAATTCACCCCTCCACTTT

size: .
D: .
J: TRBJ2-5
V: TRBV11-2
CDR3: CASSSDSPDRTQYF
DNA: TGTGCCAGCAGTTCTGACAGCCCAGATCGGACCCAGTACTTC

size: .
D: TRBD1
J: TRBJ2-2
V: TRBV2
CDR3: CASIRTGGVGTGELFF
DNA: TGTGCCAGCATTCGGACAGGGGGCGTCGGCACCGGGGAGCTGTTTTTT

size: .
D: .
J: TRBJ1-3
V: TRBV2
CDR3: CASKQGVGNTIYF
DNA: TGTGCCAGCAAACAGGGTGTCGGGAACACCATATATTTT

size: .
D: .
J: TRBJ2-7
V: TRBV27
CDR3: CASSSGGTPAYEQYF
DNA: TGTGCCAGCAGTTCCGGGGGGACACCCGCCTACGAGCAGTACTTC

size: .
D: .
J: TRBJ2-7
V: TRBV21-1
CDR3: CASSTRGLAGNEQYF
DNA: TGTGCCAGCAGCACCCGGGGACTAGCGGGGAATGAGCAGTACTTC

size: .
D: .
J: TRBJ2-7
V: TRBV7-8
CDR3: CASQPTSLHEQYF
DNA: TGTGCCAGCCAACCTACTAGCCTGCACGAGCAGTACTTC

size: few
D: TRBD1
J: TRBJ1-1
V: TRBV27
CDR3: CASSLQGAGNGAFF
DNA: TGTGCCAGCAGCCTACAGGGGGCTGGAAACGGAGCTTTCTTT

size: .
D: TRBD1
J: TRBJ1-2
V: TRBV2
CDR3: CASRGGQGRNYGYTF
DNA: TGTGCCAGCAGGGGCGGACAGGGGAGGAACTATGGCTACACCTTC

size: .
D: TRBD1
J: TRBJ1-5
V: TRBV6-5
CDR3: CASNTGGAYQPQHF
DNA: TGTGCCAGCAATACAGGGGGCGCGTATCAGCCCCAGCATTTT

size: .
D: .
J: TRBJ2-5
V: TRBV7-9
CDR3: CASSFDSQETQYF
DNA: TGTGCCAGCAGCTTCGACAGCCAAGAGACCCAGTACTTC

size: .
D: .
J: TRBJ2-1
V: TRBV27
CDR3: CASSLSIQGLWEQFF
DNA: TGTGCCAGCAGTTTATCGATACAGGGTCTCTGGGAGCAGTTCTTC

size: .
D: .
J: TRBJ1-1
V: TRBV7-2
CDR3: CASSLEVAGRYTEAFF
DNA: TGTGCCAGCAGCTTAGAGGTGGCAGGGCGCTACACTGAAGCTTTCTTT

size: .
D: TRBD2
J: TRBJ2-3
V: TRBV28
CDR3: CASSSFGLAGRSDTQYF
DNA: TGTGCCAGCAGTTCCTTTGGACTAGCGGGAAGGTCAGATACGCAGTATTTT

size: .
D: .
J: TRBJ2-3
V: TRBV7-2
CDR3: CASSRPTGVADTQYF
DNA: TGTGCCAGCAGCCGCCCGACGGGGGTCGCAGATACGCAGTATTTT

size: once
D: .
J: TRBJ2-4
V: TRBV28
CDR3: CTSSLPAGAKNIQYF
DNA: TGTACCAGCAGTTTGCCAGCGGGAGCCAAAAACATTCAGTACTTC

size: .
D: TRBD2
J: TRBJ2-3
V: TRBV6-5
CDR3: CASSWDYGTDTQYF
DNA: TGTGCCAGCTCCTGGGACTACGGCACAGATACGCAGTATTTT

size: .
D: TRBD1
J: TRBJ2-7
V: TRBV19
CDR3: CASSNVTGGYEQYF
DNA: TGTGCCAGTAGTAACGTGACAGGGGGCTACGAGCAGTACTTC

size: once
D: TRBD1
J: TRBJ1-2
V: TRBV11-2
CDR3: CASSSRGTVNYGYTF
DNA: TGTGCCAGCAGCTCGCGAGGGACAGTGAACTATGGCTACACCTTC

size: .
D: TRBD1
J: TRBJ2-7
V: TRBV2
CDR3: CASKQGASYEQYF
DNA: TGTGCCAGCAAACAGGGGGCGTCCTACGAGCAGTACTTC

size: .
D: TRBD1
J: TRBJ1-4
V: TRBV15
CDR3: CATSRGGQGNEKLFF
DNA: TGTGCCACCAGCAGAGGGGGACAGGGTAATGAAAAACTGTTTTTT

size: .
D: .
J: TRBJ2-7
V: TRBV28
CDR3: CASSKDRVLSYEQYF
DNA: TGTGCCAGCAGCAAAGACAGAGTACTCTCCTACGAGCAGTACTTC

size: .
D: TRBD2
J: TRBJ2-1
V: TRBV7-3
CDR3: CASSLGLAAYNEQFF
DNA: TGTGCCAGCAGCTTAGGACTAGCGGCATACAATGAGCAGTTCTTC

size: .
D: .
J: TRBJ1-2
V: TRBV7-2
CDR3: CASSLVGGKDYGYTF
DNA: TGTGCCAGCAGCTTAGTGGGGGGAAAGGACTATGGCTACACCTTC

size: .
D: .
J: TRBJ1-5
V: TRBV6-2/TRBV6-3
CDR3: CASSYGGASNQPQHF
DNA: TGTGCCAGCAGTTATGGAGGGGCTAGCAATCAGCCCCAGCATTTT

size: .
D: TRBD1
J: TRBJ1-2
V: TRBV28
CDR3: CASSLGQGASYGYTF
DNA: TGTGCCAGCAGCTTGGGACAGGGGGCTAGCTATGGCTACACCTTC

size: .
D: .
J: TRBJ1-4
V: TRBV9
CDR3: CASSVGHSFATNEKLFF
DNA: TGTGCCAGCAGCGTAGGGCACAGTTTCGCAACTAATGAAAAACTGTTTTTT

size: .
D: .
J: TRBJ1-5
V: TRBV19
CDR3: CASSADRLNQPQHF
DNA: TGTGCCAGTAGTGCCGACAGGCTTAATCAGCCCCAGCATTTT

size: .
D: TRBD2
J: TRBJ2-5
V: TRBV12-3/TRBV12-4
CDR3: CASSAGGAETQYF
DNA: TGTGCCAGCAGTGCGGGGGGCGCGGAGACCCAGTACTTC

size: .
D: .
J: TRBJ1-5
V: TRBV5-1
CDR3: CASSLEGGRGQHF
DNA: TGCGCCAGCAGCTTGGAAGGCGGCAGGGGCCAGCATTTT

size: .
D: .
J: TRBJ2-3
V: TRBV28
CDR3: CASSVAHTDTQYF
DNA: TGTGCCAGCAGTGTAGCTCATACAGATACGCAGTATTTT

size: .
D: TRBD2
J: TRBJ2-2
V: TRBV5-6
CDR3: CASSFGPAGTGELFF
DNA: TGTGCCAGCAGCTTTGGGCCAGCGGGAACCGGGGAGCTGTTTTTT

size: .
D: .
J: TRBJ1-2
V: TRBV27
CDR3: CASSLQANYGYTF
DNA: TGTGCCAGCAGTTTACAGGCTAACTATGGCTACACCTTC

size: .
D: TRBD2
J: TRBJ2-7
V: TRBV6-2/TRBV6-3
CDR3: CASSYPGLAYEQYF
DNA: TGTGCCAGCAGTTACCCGGGACTAGCGTACGAGCAGTACTTC

size: .
D: .
J: TRBJ1-3
V: TRBV28
CDR3: CASTVFGVKSGSGNTIYF
DNA: TGTGCCAGCACAGTTTTCGGGGTTAAGTCGGGCTCTGGAAACACCATATATTTT

size: .
D: .
J: TRBJ2-2
V: TRBV2
CDR3: CATKPRRGATGELFF
DNA: TGTGCCACTAAACCTCGGAGGGGCGCTACCGGGGAGCTGTTTTTT

size: .
D: .
J: TRBJ2-7
V: TRBV7-8
CDR3: CASSLGTYEQYF
DNA: TGTGCCAGCAGCTTAGGTACCTACGAGCAGTACTTC

size: .
D: .
J: TRBJ2-3
V: TRBV7-9
CDR3: CASSLLSGAATQYF
DNA: TGTGCCAGCAGCTTACTATCGGGAGCTGCTACGCAGTATTTT